This T cell receptor (beta chain) was identified in a study of blood T cell repertoires in COVID-19. Overall study: Sources were T cells, B-cell-depleted T cells, or PBMCs; the material itself was cDNA or gDNA.

How the authors handled the data: Estimates of nucleated cell counts were drawn from the amplification of reference gene primers. TCRdb's table, derived via immunoSEQ multiplex PCR, lists solely in-frame clones and lacks some. V, J and clone size derive from that table, while D and trimming were established from the DNA sequence. The sample carries about 70,000 clones, about nine tenths recorded once. Seattle's enrolled individuals joined amid active infection and were then monitored longitudinally. This clone was seen just once. Germline assignment: CDR1 SGHTA and CDR2 FQGNSA. With V trimmed by 3 bases and J by 7 bases, 8 bases remained unmatched. This CDR3 region has 14 residues.

Sequenced input: peripheral blood. This receptor was obtained from a man over 45 with COVID-19, enrolled during active disease. J is TRBJ2-7 and V is TRBV7-2; the match to TRBD1 covers 8 bases. CDR3 residues: CASSLAGGLSEQYF. CDR3 nucleotide sequence: TGTGCCAGCAGCTTGGCAGGGGGCCTCTCGGAGCAGTACTTC.